One and the same sample provided the 21 T cell receptor beta chains below, sequenced in a study of long-term antiretroviral therapy in people with HIV (dated by TCRdb to between 2020 and 2023). The immunoSEQ hsTCRB v3.0 assay was used at survey level resolution to sequence the TRB variable region. TCRdb stores this immuneACCESS table with in-frame sequences only. Part of the clones is absent; in the studies checked, under half of the shortfall reflects unresolved V genes, and no reason is known for the rest. Present in this sample are over 20,000 clones, about 88% of which were seen just once. The ten largest clones represent 6% to 6.5% of the sample. The sequences come from unsorted PBMCs, collected 0.6 years after starting antiretroviral therapy. All receptors come from a man between 60 and 75 years old with HIV.

This chain joins TRBV18 and TRBJ2-7; D possibly uses TRBD1 or TRBD2 (5 bases each). Germline V CDR1 and CDR2: KGHSH, LQKENI. This CDR3 has 15 residues. Trimming shortened V by 2 bases and J by 5 bases, and 16 bases separated the two germline ends. The DNA for the CDR3 is TGTGCCAGCTCACCATCTGGGACGGCTAGCCACGAGCAGTACTTC. Translation gives CASSPSGTASHEQYF. The whole variable domain, filled in from reference TRBV18 and TRBJ2-7, reads NAGVMQNPRHLVRRRGQEARLRCSPMKGHSHVYWYRQLPEEGLKFMVYLQKENIIDESGMPKERFSAEFPKEGPSILRIQQVVRGDSAAYFCASSPSGTASHEQYFGPGTRLTVT.

V gene TRBV19 combines with J gene TRBJ2-1; TRBD2 agrees at 11 bases. The J segment lost 6 bases and the V segment lost 9 bases, leaving 7 bases of the junction unmatched. The germline gives CDR1 LNHDA, CDR2 SQIVND (reference sequence). The length of the CDR3 is 14 residues. CDR3: CASQRLAGINEQFF. CDR3 sequence (DNA): TGTGCCAGCCAAAGACTAGCGGGGATCAATGAGCAGTTCTTC. Using reference TRBV19 and TRBJ2-1 for the parts outside the CDR3, the full variable domain is DGGITQSPKYLFRKEGQNVTLSCEQNLNHDAMYWYRQDPGQGLRLIYYSQIVNDFQKGDIAEGYSVSREKKESFPLTVTSAQKNPTAFYLCASQRLAGINEQFFGPGTRLTVL.

The V call is TRBV9, the J call TRBJ1-2, with D uncertain. This CDR3 contains 16 residues. The ends were cut back, 0 bases at V and 1 base at J, with 13 bases in the middle. CDR1 and CDR2 from the germline V gene are SGDLS and YYNGEE. In DNA, the CDR3 is TGTGCCAGCAGCGTAGAGAGCAGTATATATAACTATGGCTACACCTTC. It is translated as CASSVESSIYNYGYTF.

The genes are TRBV13 and TRBJ1-3; TRBD1 matches at 9 bases. The CDR3 spans 15 residues. Germline trimming cut 10 bases from V and 1 base from J; bases unmatched to any gene: 8. From germline, CDR1 is PRHDT and CDR2 FYEKMQ (reference sequence). CDR3 amino acids: CATRDRVFSGNTIYF. The DNA for the CDR3 is TGTGCCACCCGGGACAGGGTTTTTTCTGGAAACACCATATATTTT.

The chain carries TRBV18 and TRBJ1-1; D not resolved. CDR1 and CDR2 from the germline V gene are KGHSH and LQKENI. The CDR3 is made up of 15 amino acids. V was shortened by 0 bases and J by 3 bases, with 11 bases between the two germline ends. The CDR3 sequence: CASSPPHSSYTEAFF. The CDR3, as DNA: TGTGCCAGCTCACCACCCCATAGCAGCTACACTGAAGCTTTCTTT.

The chain has TRBV27 and TRBJ1-4; D not resolved. The CDR3 length is 14 residues. V lost 2 bases and J 0 bases, leaving 4 bases between the germline ends. Per germline, CDR1 MNHEY and CDR2 SMNVEV (reference sequence). CDR3 protein: CASSLRSTNEKLFF. CDR3 DNA: TGTGCCAGCAGTTTAAGGTCAACTAATGAAAAACTGTTTTTT.

J is TRBJ2-7 and V is TRBV7-2, with 8 positions matching TRBD1. CDR1 and CDR2 (germline): SGHTA, FQGNSA. Trimming at V came to 5 bases and at J to 3 bases, leaving 9 bases not matched to a gene. CDR3 length: 15 amino acids. The CDR3 DNA is TGTGCCAGCAGCCACCCGGGACAGGACCTCTACGAGCAGTACTTC. Amino acids: CASSHPGQDLYEQYF.

The chain carries TRBV28 and TRBJ2-2, with D unclear. Trimming left V 4 bases short and J 6 bases short, with 18 bases between. The CDR3 is 16 amino acids. The germline CDR1 and CDR2 sequences are MDHEN and SYDVKM. Here the CDR3 DNA reads TGTGCCAGCAGTTCTAGGACGGCCTTTAGAGCCGGGGAGCTGTTTTTT. Amino acids: CASSSRTAFRAGELFF.

This chain uses TRBV27 with TRBJ1-3; D uncertain. This CDR3 spans 13 amino acids. Per germline, CDR1 MNHEY and CDR2 SMNVEV (reference sequence). V was trimmed by 5 bases and J by 8 bases, leaving 13 bases between them. CDR3 sequence: CASSRQVGDTIYF. The DNA for the CDR3 is TGTGCCAGCAGTCGGCAGGTTGGGGACACCATATATTTT.

This clone was recorded only once. The V and J genes are TRBV5-1 and TRBJ2-3, with TRBD2 as a possible D gene (6 bases). Between the trimmed V and J ends, which lost 0 bases and 4 bases, there was a span of 12 bases. The CDR3 totals 15 residues. Germline V CDR1 and CDR2: SGHRS, YFSETQ. The CDR3 loop reads CASSLGLVLADTQYF. As DNA, the CDR3 is TGCGCCAGCAGCTTGGGACTAGTGTTGGCAGATACGCAGTATTTT.

The chain combines TRBV2 with TRBJ1-3, with D perhaps TRBD1 (5 bases). This CDR3 contains 15 residues. V gave up 4 bases and J gave up 0 bases, with 10 bases separating them. Germline lookup yields CDR1 SNHLY and CDR2 FYNNEI. CDR3 in DNA: TGTGCCAGCAGTGGACAGCGATACTCTGGAAACACCATATATTTT. Protein product: CASSGQRYSGNTIYF.

This clone showed up just once. The V call is TRBV5-1, the J call TRBJ2-5, with TRBD2 matching 13 bases. Germline assignment: CDR1 SGHRS and CDR2 YFSETQ. Trimming removed 3 bases from V and 4 bases from J; junction bases left unmatched: 12. The CDR3 is made up of 18 amino acids. CDR3 loop: CASSSRETSGRWGETQYF. The CDR3 DNA reads as TGCGCCAGCAGCTCTCGTGAGACTAGCGGGAGGTGGGGAGAGACCCAGTACTTC.

The chain combines TRBV18 with TRBJ1-5, with a weak D call TRBD1 (6 bases). The CDR3 has 14 amino acids. With 6 bases removed from V and 5 bases from J, the gap between germline ends came to 14 bases. Germline CDR1 KGHSH, CDR2 LQKENI. CDR3 nucleotides: TGTGCCAGCTCGTCAACAGGGAGGGATCAGCCCCAGCATTTT. Protein sequence: CASSSTGRDQPQHF.

CDR3 sequence (DNA): TGTGCCAGCAAGAGGGAGATAAGCACAGATACGCAGTATTTT. Amino acid sequence: CASKREISTDTQYF. The chain employs TRBV2 and TRBJ2-3; the D gene is possibly TRBD2 (5 bases). Germline values: CDR1 SNHLY, CDR2 FYNNEI. V was clipped by 7 bases and J by 0 bases, with 11 bases between them. The CDR3 length is 14 residues.

This clone was counted between two and nine times. The chain is built from TRBV10-1 and TRBJ2-2, with D possibly matching TRBD2 (5 bases). The V gene's germline CDR1 is WNHNN and CDR2 SYGVQD (reference sequence). There are 13 residues in the CDR3. V gave up 2 bases and J gave up 5 bases, with 6 bases separating them. CDR3 nucleotide sequence: TGCGCCAGCAGTGAGAGGGAGACCGGGGAGCTGTTTTTT. Translated: CASSERETGELFF.

This clone was counted a few times. The V gene is TRBV5-4, the J gene TRBJ1-5, with no clear D. V was cut by 5 bases and J by 0 bases, with 15 bases left in between. This CDR3 has 16 amino acids. Germline V gives CDR1 SGHNT, CDR2 YYREEE (reference sequence). The chain's CDR3 is CASSWGGAYSNQPQHF. CDR3 coding DNA: TGTGCCAGCAGTTGGGGTGGCGCTTATAGCAATCAGCCCCAGCATTTT.

V is TRBV7-9 and J is TRBJ1-5, with D unclear. CDR1 and CDR2 (germline): SEHNR, FQNEAQ (reference sequence). This CDR3 is 16 amino acids long. With 0 bases removed from V and 6 bases from J, the gap between germline ends came to 15 bases. In DNA, the CDR3 is TGTGCCAGCAGCTTAGCCGCAGGAACTGGCTCTCAGCCCCAGCATTTT. Translation gives CASSLAAGTGSQPQHF.

This clone was recorded a few times. CDR3 bases: TGCGCCAGCAGTGGCGAAAGGGGGACTGACTACAATGAGCAGTTCTTC. As protein: CASSGERGTDYNEQFF. The chain couples TRBV5-1 to TRBJ2-1; perhaps D is TRBD1 or TRBD2 (6 bases each). Germline lookup yields CDR1 SGHRS and CDR2 YFSETQ. Between the trimmed V and J ends, which lost 5 bases and 3 bases, there was a span of 18 bases. The CDR3 covers 16 residues. Drawing the rest from reference TRBV5-1 and TRBJ2-1, the complete variable domain is KAGVTQTPRYLIKTRGQQVTLSCSPISGHRSVSWYQQTPGQGLQFLFEYFSETQRNKGNFPGRFSGRQFSNSRSEMNVSTLELGDSALYLCASSGERGTDYNEQFFGPGTRLTVL.

This sequence joins TRBV5-1 and TRBJ1-1; D unresolved. The CDR3 runs to 13 residues. Germline CDR1 SGHRS, CDR2 YFSETQ. V lost 1 base, J lost 4 bases, and 8 bases lay in between. This CDR3 reads CASSLLHLTEAFF. Here the CDR3 DNA reads TGCGCCAGCAGCTTGCTCCATCTCACTGAAGCTTTCTTT.

CDR3 nucleotides: TGTGCCACCAGCAGAGATAACGGACTAGCTTTCCCCACAGATACGCAGTATTTT. Residues: CATSRDNGLAFPTDTQYF. This rearrangement joins TRBV15 to TRBJ2-3, with TRBD2 matching 8 bases. Per germline, CDR1 LNHNV and CDR2 YYDKDF (reference sequence). This CDR3 is 18 amino acids long. J lost 2 bases, V lost 0 bases, and 10 bases had no gene match.

V is TRBV29-1 and J is TRBJ2-3; no firm D call. Germline-derived CDR1 and CDR2 are SQVTM and ANQGSEA. Trimming removed 3 bases at V and 1 base at J, with 5 bases between. There are 12 residues in the CDR3. CDR3: CSVDEGTDTQYF. The CDR3 DNA reads as TGCAGCGTTGACGAGGGCACAGATACGCAGTATTTT.